These 6 T cell receptor beta chains share one sample of origin, sequenced in a study of blood T cell repertoires in COVID-19 (dated by TCRdb to 2019 to 2021). The protocol used for the library was the immunoSEQ multiplex PCR assay. TCRdb obtained this table from immuneACCESS and retained in-frame rearrangements with V and J assigned. These tables miss some clones; where compared with another copy, unresolved V genes account for less than half of the shortfall, and the remainder is unexplained. This sample has around 70,000 clones in its table, and approximately 89% of those were observed once. In total, the top ten clones hold roughly 5% of the sample. The sequenced sample consisted of peripheral blood. Receptor source: a woman aged 55-69 years with active COVID-19.

This sequence joins TRBV9 and TRBJ1-1, with TRBD1 as a possible D gene (5 bases). The CDR3 has 13 amino acids. The germline gives CDR1 SGDLS, CDR2 YYNGEE. With 3 bases removed from V and 11 bases from J, the gap between germline ends came to 17 bases. The CDR3 DNA follows: TGTGCCAGCAGCGGGGAGGAGGGGATGAGGGCTTTCTTT. Translation: CASSGEEGMRAFF.

In this sample, this clone turned up once. CDR3 nucleotides: TGCGCCAGCAGCTTGGCCTTAGATACGCAGTATTTT. Its translation is CASSLALDTQYF. V is TRBV5-1 and J is TRBJ2-3; D remains unclear. The CDR3 runs 12 residues. Looked up from germline, CDR1 is SGHRS and CDR2 is YFSETQ. Trimming took off 0 bases at V and 5 bases at J, with 4 bases between the two ends.

The rearrangement links TRBV28 to TRBJ1-1; 11 positions agree with TRBD1. Germline lookup yields CDR1 MDHEN and CDR2 SYDVKM. This CDR3 is 16 amino acids long. Trimming removed 5 bases from V and 2 bases from J; junction bases left unmatched: 7. The CDR3 reads CASSPWDRGINTEAFF. The CDR3 DNA follows: TGTGCCAGCAGTCCCTGGGACAGGGGGATCAACACTGAAGCTTTCTTT.

This clone has a handful of counts. The V call is TRBV27, the J call TRBJ2-1, with 9 bases matching TRBD2. Germline lookup yields CDR1 MNHEY and CDR2 SMNVEV (reference sequence). V trimming: 6 bases; J trimming: 7 bases; junction bases outside the gene matches: 4. The CDR3 runs to 13 residues. CDR3 sequence reads: CASRRTSENEQFF. DNA for the CDR3: TGTGCCAGCAGGCGGACTAGCGAGAATGAGCAGTTCTTC.

V is TRBV6-1 and J is TRBJ1-6; D perhaps matches TRBD1 (5 bases). The CDR3 runs 15 residues. V was trimmed by 2 bases and J by 7 bases, leaving 12 bases between them. The germline CDR1 and CDR2 sequences are MNHNS and SASEGT. DNA for the CDR3: TGTGCCAGCAGTGAATTGGGGCGTGTGAATTCACCCCTCCACTTT. As protein: CASSELGRVNSPLHF.

The chain is built from TRBV18 and TRBJ1-3; D call uncertain. This CDR3 is built from 14 residues. CDR1 is KGHSH, CDR2 LQKENI, per germline. V lost 3 bases to trimming and J lost 0 bases, with 6 bases between them. The CDR3 here is CASSPGISGNTIYF. For the CDR3, the DNA is TGTGCCAGCTCACCGGGCATCTCTGGAAACACCATATATTTT.